This TCR beta chain was observed in a study of OX40 agonist ivuxolimab in advanced cancers. Background on the whole study: Ivuxolimab was an agonistic, fully human IgG2 monoclonal antibody directed against OX40 (CD134), a costimulatory receptor. In the dose-escalation cohort, 65% to 90% of patients were male, and the mean age was approximately 60 years, with a range of about 20 to 79. Of the approximately 50 patients in dose escalation, approximately 20 had hepatocellular carcinoma, approximately 15 had melanoma, 9 had renal cell carcinoma and 9 had head and neck cancer. The paper covers the monotherapy dose-escalation part of the phase I ivuxolimab trial, which included N of about 51 patients. Patients were allowed to have had prior anti-PD-1, anti-PD-L1 or anti-CTLA-4 therapy, and around 43% of the dose-escalation patients had been treated with checkpoint inhibitors. Intravenous ivuxolimab was administered to patients every 2 weeks at six dose levels: 0.01, 0.1, 0.3, 1.5, 3 and 10 mg/kg. The purpose of peripheral TCRbeta sequencing was to test whether ivuxolimab changed TCR sequence diversity and led to clonal T-cell expansion. Partial responses occurred in three dose-escalation patients: two with cutaneous melanoma and one with hepatocellular carcinoma.

In the case of this clone: This receptor's antigen is unknown. The input lacks base qualities; no much larger clone sits a single base away.

Trimming costs V 0 bases and J 6 bases, and their ends lie 12 bases apart. The CDR3 goes from the cysteine to the phenylalanine over 13 residues. Only the CDR3 DNA is retained, 39 bases long and in frame from the first base. Sequences SQVTM (CDR1) and ANQGSEA (CDR2) are obtained from the germline V gene. On the study overall, not on this receptor specifically: The antigen specificity of the peripheral T cells that underwent clonal expansion was not determined. Clonal expansion of both CD4+ and CD8+ blood T cells was observed from baseline to week 6 at doses 0.1 to 3.0 mg/kg. In partial responders in the 0.1-3.0 mg/kg groups, normalized peripheral clonal expansion was found to be among the lowest, especially among CD8+ T cells. After ivuxolimab, expanded clones were on average more numerous among CD8+ T cells than among CD4+ T cells. Low levels of normalized T-cell clonal expansion were also shown by some nonresponding patients.

For sequencing of the TCRbeta CDR3 region, genomic DNA was extracted from the sorted cells. The immunoSEQ Assay was used for sequencing of TCRbeta CDR3 regions. Entries here come from immuneACCESS through TCRdb and include only in-frame sequences with V and J called. Some clones fail to appear in such tables; in the studies checked, an unresolved V gene covers under half of the shortfall, and the cause of the remainder is unknown. The table for this sample lists around 84,000 clones; 70% to 85% of them were counted only once. The top ten clonotypes cover roughly 0.5% of the sample. Patients with a history of autoimmune disease or receiving systemic immunosuppression were excluded from the trial. Peripheral blood for TCR sequencing was collected from all dose cohorts at baseline, on cycle 4 day 1, and on cycle 7 day 1. Samples were obtained from an open-label, multicenter, first-in-human phase I dose-escalation trial of ivuxolimab. Adults with locally advanced or metastatic melanoma, renal cell, hepatocellular, or head and neck squamous cell carcinoma were enrolled in the trial. Before TCR sequencing, CD4+ T cells and CD8+ T cells were sorted from peripheral blood as separate populations.

Sample: CD4+ or CD8+ T cells sorted from blood, taken in a trial of the OX40 agonist ivuxolimab. This chain joins TRBV29-1 to TRBJ2-7; a weak D assignment points to TRBD1 (5 bases agree). This clonotype was sampled from an adult with an advanced solid tumor such as melanoma, head and neck, liver or kidney cancer. The CDR3 loop reads CSVEDQGMGEQYF. In nucleotide form, the sequence is TGCAGCGTTGAAGATCAGGGCATGGGCGAGCAGTACTTC.